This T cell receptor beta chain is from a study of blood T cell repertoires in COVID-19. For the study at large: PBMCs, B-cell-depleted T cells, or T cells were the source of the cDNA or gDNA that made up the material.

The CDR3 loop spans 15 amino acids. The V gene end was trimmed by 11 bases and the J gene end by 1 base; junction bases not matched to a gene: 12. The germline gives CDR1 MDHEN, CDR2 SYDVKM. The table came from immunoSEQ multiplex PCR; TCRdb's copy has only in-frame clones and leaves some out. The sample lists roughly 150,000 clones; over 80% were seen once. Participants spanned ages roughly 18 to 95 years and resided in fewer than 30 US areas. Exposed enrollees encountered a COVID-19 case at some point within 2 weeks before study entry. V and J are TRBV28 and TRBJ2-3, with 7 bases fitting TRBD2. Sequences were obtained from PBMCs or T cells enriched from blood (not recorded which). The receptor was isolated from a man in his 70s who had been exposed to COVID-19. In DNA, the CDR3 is TGTGCCCGACCGACGACGGGAGGCTGCACAGATACGCAGTATTTT. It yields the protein CARPTTGGCTDTQYF.